This T cell receptor (beta chain) derives from a study of regulatory T cells in long-lasting Graves disease. Regarding the study as a whole: The study found TRBV28, TRBJ1-2 and TRBJ2-5 favored in persistent disease. Thyroid tissue went unstudied; only peripheral blood was examined.

Time point of the sample: newly diagnosed GD, antithyroid drugs for less than 3 months. TCR sequences were obtained from RNA taken from PBMCs. The authors diagnosed Graves' disease using American Thyroid Association guidelines. In its sample, this clonotype was seen a few times. The antigen is undetermined. iRepertoire HTBI primers and Arm-PCR of CDR3 regions built TCR beta libraries. MiXCR, run by TCRdb on the multiplex PCR reads, gives a single entry per CDR3 protein. The sample consists of hundreds of thousands of distinct CDR3 sequences, roughly 15% of them appearing once. Trimming removed 5 bases at V and 8 bases at J, with 15 bases between. CDR3 length: 13 residues. CDR1 is SGHTA, CDR2 FQGTGA, per germline. These data were also reused for a study on T cells in Graves' hyperthyroidism and ophthalmopathy. That study reports: Appearing also in blood were most of the thyroid clonotypes expanded above 0.001.

The sequences come from peripheral blood mononuclear cells (PBMCs), collected at new diagnosis, from a patient treated with antithyroid drugs. The source is a woman aged 35 to 59 with Graves disease. This chain uses TRBV7-3 with TRBJ1-2, with a tentative D call TRBD1 (6 bases). The CDR3 is CASSPREGGGYTF. The DNA of the CDR3 is TGTGCCAGCAGCCCCCGGGAAGGGGGAGGCTACACCTTC.